The TCR beta chain under discussion was sequenced for a study of control samples from healthy donors and cancer patients. Profiling relied on immunoSEQ multiplex PCR, and the TCRdb table lists in-frame clones only, not all of them. Of 55,000 to 70,000 clones detected, more than 85% appear once; the ten largest clones hold roughly 0.9%. This clone was picked up a small number of times. The germline gives CDR1 WNHNN, CDR2 SYGVQD (reference sequence). The CDR3 has 14 amino acids. V was pared by 3 bases and J by 6 bases, with 11 bases between. The clonotype was recovered from a man aged 25 to 40 with colorectal cancer. The sample was PBMCs. The J gene is TRBJ1-4, the V gene TRBV10-1; D gene ambiguous. CDR3 region: CASSDNLPYEKLFF. CDR3 nucleotide sequence: TGCGCCAGCAGTGATAATCTCCCTTATGAAAAACTGTTTTTT.